A single T cell receptor (beta chain) is shown here with its context. Its matching antigen is unknown. The data were obtained in a study of PD-1 blockade in classical Hodgkin lymphoma. Study summary: Patients received nivolumab 3 mg/kg intravenously every 2 weeks.

Study-wide results and limits: A significant rise in TCR diversity by C4D1 was seen for CD4+ but not CD8+ cells. Baseline diversity resembling that of newly diagnosed patients was seen in complete responders.

The CDR3 totals 19 residues. With 1 base clipped from V and 3 bases from J, the junction kept 14 bases outside the gene matches. The V gene's germline CDR1 is LGHNA and CDR2 YSLEER. The method was immunoSEQ multiplex PCR; TCRdb's version includes in-frame clones alone and lacks a portion of them. Of fewer than 45,000 clones in the sample, around three fifths were seen once. Time point here: cycle 4 day 1 (C4D1), after less than 7 weeks of nivolumab. Patients all relapsed after autologous stem cell transplantation, and there was variation in brentuximab vedotin exposure. The origin of this receptor is a human donor with classical Hodgkin lymphoma. V usage is TRBV4-3 and J usage is TRBJ1-3; the match to TRBD1 covers 8 bases. Sequencing used peripheral blood mononuclear cells (PBMCs), obtained before the fourth cycle of nivolumab. The CDR3 DNA reads as TGCGCCAGCAGCCAAGGTTTTACAGGGGGTTTTCAATTTGGAAACACCATATATTTT. It specifies CASSQGFTGGFQFGNTIYF.